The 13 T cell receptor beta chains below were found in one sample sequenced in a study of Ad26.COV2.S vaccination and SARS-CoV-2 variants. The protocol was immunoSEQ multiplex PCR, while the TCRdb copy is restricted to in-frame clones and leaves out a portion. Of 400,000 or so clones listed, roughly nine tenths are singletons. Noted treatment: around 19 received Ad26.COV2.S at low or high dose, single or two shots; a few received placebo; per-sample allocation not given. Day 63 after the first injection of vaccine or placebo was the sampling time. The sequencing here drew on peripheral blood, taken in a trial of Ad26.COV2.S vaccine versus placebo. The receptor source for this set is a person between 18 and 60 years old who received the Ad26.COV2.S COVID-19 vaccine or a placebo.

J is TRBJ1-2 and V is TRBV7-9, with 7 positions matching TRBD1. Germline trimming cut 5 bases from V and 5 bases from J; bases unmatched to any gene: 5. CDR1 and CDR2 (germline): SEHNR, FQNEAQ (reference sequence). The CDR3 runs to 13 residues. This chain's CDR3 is CASSQDRDYGYTF. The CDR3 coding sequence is TGTGCCAGCAGCCAAGACAGGGATTATGGCTACACCTTC.

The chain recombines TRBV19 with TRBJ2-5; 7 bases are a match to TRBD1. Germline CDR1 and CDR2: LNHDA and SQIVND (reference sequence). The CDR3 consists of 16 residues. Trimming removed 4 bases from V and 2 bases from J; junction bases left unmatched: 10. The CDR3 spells CASSKTSGTAQETQYF. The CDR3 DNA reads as TGTGCCAGTAGTAAAACATCAGGGACAGCACAAGAGACCCAGTACTTC. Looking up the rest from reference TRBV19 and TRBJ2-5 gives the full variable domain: DGGITQSPKYLFRKEGQNVTLSCEQNLNHDAMYWYRQDPGQGLRLIYYSQIVNDFQKGDIAEGYSVSREKKESFPLTVTSAQKNPTAFYLCASSKTSGTAQETQYFGPGTRLLVL.

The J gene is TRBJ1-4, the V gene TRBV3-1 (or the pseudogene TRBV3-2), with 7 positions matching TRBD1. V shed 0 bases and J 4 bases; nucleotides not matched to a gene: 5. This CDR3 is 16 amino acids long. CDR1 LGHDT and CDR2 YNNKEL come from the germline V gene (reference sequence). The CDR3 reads CASSQERQGSNEKLFF. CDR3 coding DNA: TGTGCCAGCAGCCAAGAGCGACAGGGTAGTAATGAAAAACTGTTTTTT.

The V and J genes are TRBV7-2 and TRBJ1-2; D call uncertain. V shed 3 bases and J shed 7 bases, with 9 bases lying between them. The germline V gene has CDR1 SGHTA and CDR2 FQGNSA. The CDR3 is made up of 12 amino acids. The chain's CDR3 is CASSFQGSGYTF. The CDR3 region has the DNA TGTGCCAGCAGCTTTCAAGGGAGTGGCTACACCTTC.

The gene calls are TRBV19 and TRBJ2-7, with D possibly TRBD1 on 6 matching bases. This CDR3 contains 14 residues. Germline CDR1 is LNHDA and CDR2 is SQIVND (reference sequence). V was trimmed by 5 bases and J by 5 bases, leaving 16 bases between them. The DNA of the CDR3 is TGTGCCAGTAGTCTCCAGGGGAATTCGGACGAGCAGTACTTC. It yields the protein CASSLQGNSDEQYF.

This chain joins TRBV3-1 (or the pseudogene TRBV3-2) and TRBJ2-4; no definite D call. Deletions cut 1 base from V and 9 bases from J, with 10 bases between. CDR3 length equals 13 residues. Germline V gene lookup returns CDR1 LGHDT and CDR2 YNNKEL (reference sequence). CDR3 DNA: TGTGCCAGCAGCCAAGTGGTTGTGGGCATTCAGTACTTC. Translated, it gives CASSQVVVGIQYF.

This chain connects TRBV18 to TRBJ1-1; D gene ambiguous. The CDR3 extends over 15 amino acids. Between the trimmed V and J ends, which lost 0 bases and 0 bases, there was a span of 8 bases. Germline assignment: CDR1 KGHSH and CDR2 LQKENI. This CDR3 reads CASSPPSTLNTEAFF. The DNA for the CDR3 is TGTGCCAGCTCACCACCGTCGACATTGAACACTGAAGCTTTCTTT.

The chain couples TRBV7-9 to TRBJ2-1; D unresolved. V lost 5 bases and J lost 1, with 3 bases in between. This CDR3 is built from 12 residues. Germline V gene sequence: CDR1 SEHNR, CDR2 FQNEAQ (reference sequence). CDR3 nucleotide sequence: TGTGCCAGCAGCCAATCCTACAATGAGCAGTTCTTC. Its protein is CASSQSYNEQFF. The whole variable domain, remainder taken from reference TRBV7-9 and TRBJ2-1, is DTGVSQNPRHKITKRGQNVTFRCDPISEHNRLYWYRQTLGQGPEFLTYFQNEAQLEKSRLLSDRFSAERPKGSFSTLEIQRTEQGDSAMYLCASSQSYNEQFFGPGTRLTVL.

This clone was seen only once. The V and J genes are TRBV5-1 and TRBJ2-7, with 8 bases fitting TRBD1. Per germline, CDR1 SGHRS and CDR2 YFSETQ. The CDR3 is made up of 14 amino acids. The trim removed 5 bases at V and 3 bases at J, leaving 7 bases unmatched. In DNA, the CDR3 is TGCGCCAGCAGTTCGGACAGGGCCCTCTACGAGCAGTACTTC. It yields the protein CASSSDRALYEQYF.

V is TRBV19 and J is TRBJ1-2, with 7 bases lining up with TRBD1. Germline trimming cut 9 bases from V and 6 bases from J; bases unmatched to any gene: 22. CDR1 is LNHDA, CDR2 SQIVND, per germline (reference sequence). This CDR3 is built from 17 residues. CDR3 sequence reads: CARQVVGLGGGEDGYTF. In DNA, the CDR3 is TGTGCCAGGCAGGTAGTGGGGTTAGGAGGGGGCGAAGATGGCTACACCTTC.

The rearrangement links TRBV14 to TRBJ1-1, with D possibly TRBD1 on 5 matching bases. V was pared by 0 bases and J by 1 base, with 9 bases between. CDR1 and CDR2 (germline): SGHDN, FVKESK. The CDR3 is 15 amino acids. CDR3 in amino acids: CASSQEGGSNTEAFF. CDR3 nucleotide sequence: TGTGCCAGCAGCCAAGAGGGGGGGTCGAACACTGAAGCTTTCTTT.

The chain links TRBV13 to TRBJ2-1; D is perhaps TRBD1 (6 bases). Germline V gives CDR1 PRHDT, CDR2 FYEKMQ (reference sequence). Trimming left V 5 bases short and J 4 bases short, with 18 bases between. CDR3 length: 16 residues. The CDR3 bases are TGTGCCAGCAGCGCGCGACGGGACAAGAGGTACAATGAGCAGTTCTTC. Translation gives CASSARRDKRYNEQFF.

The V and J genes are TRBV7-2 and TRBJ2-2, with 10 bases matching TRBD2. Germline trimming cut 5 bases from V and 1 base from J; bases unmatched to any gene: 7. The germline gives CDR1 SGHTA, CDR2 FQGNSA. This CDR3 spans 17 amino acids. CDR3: CASSQGLAVMNTGELFF. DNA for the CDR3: TGTGCCAGCAGCCAAGGACTAGCGGTTATGAACACCGGGGAGCTGTTTTTT.